This TCR beta chain was identified in a study of shared T cell receptors in the human thymus. CDR1 is GTSNPN, CDR2 SVGIG, per germline (reference sequence). This CDR3 spans 15 amino acids. Trimming pared 2 bases from V and 6 bases from J, leaving 19 bases between. Method: immunoSEQ multiplex PCR; TCRdb's copy keeps in-frame clones and lacks some. The sample holds about 380,000 clones, around 95% seen once. This TCR came from a human donor. The V gene is TRBV30, the J gene TRBJ1-1; TRBD1 is a possible D gene (6 bases). Sequencing was done on a sample of thymocytes. This CDR3 is CAWSLGTPSPAEAFF. Here the CDR3 DNA reads TGTGCCTGGAGTTTAGGGACACCAAGTCCCGCTGAAGCTTTCTTT.